The 19 T cell receptor beta chains below were found in one sample sequenced in a study of shared clonotypes between healthy human individuals. CD8 cells classed as naive were CD45RO-negative and positively selected for CCR7, excluding terminally differentiated effector memory CD45RA+ cells. Data came from immunoSEQ multiplex PCR; TCRdb stores just in-frame clones and leaves some out. The profile shows some 800,000 clones, approximately 92% of them singletons. The sample consisted of naive CD8+ T cells sorted from blood. Source of these receptors: a man aged 30 to 39 in good health.

The chain uses TRBV6-6 and TRBJ2-7; 7 bases agree with TRBD2. This CDR3 has 16 residues. The V and J ends lost 7 bases and 7 bases, in that order; junction bases with no gene match: 19. CDR1 and CDR2 (germline): MNHNY, SVGAGI (reference sequence). The CDR3 DNA sequence: TGTGCCAGCATCGACGGGATGAGGGAGGGCCCGAGTGAGCAGTACTTC. The encoded protein is CASIDGMREGPSEQYF.

The J gene is TRBJ2-7, the V gene TRBV30, with 8 bases identical to TRBD1. V was clipped by 4 bases and J by 3 bases; unmatched bases: 8. Per germline, CDR1 GTSNPN and CDR2 SVGIG (reference sequence). The CDR3 sequence is 14 residues long. The chain's CDR3 is CAWTLAGGSYEQYF. The CDR3 region has the DNA TGTGCCTGGACGTTGGCAGGGGGCAGCTACGAGCAGTACTTC.

This clone was picked up a small number of times. The chain couples TRBV21-1 to TRBJ2-3. TRBV21-1 is a listed pseudogene. The CDR3 consists of 11 residues. CDR3 region: CASSGGDTQYF. As DNA, the CDR3 is TGTGCCAGCAGCGGTGGAGATACGCAGTATTTT.

This chain connects TRBV5-6 to TRBJ1-3; no reliable D call. Germline CDR1 SGHDT, CDR2 YYEEEE. CDR3 length equals 14 residues. Trimming took 2 bases from V and 7 from J, leaving 13 bases between them. The CDR3 DNA is TGTGCCAGCAGCTTCAGGACCTACGGGAACACCATATATTTT. Its protein is CASSFRTYGNTIYF.

This clone showed up just a few times. The chain recombines TRBV29-1 with TRBJ2-7; unclear D gene. The germline CDR1 and CDR2 sequences are SQVTM and ANQGSEA. The CDR3 covers 13 residues. Between the trimmed V and J ends, which lost 2 bases and 5 bases, there was a span of 13 bases. The CDR3 spells CSVESRSENEQYF. In nucleotides, the CDR3 is TGCAGCGTTGAAAGCCGAAGCGAGAACGAGCAGTACTTC.

This chain joins TRBV13 and TRBJ2-7; 9 bases match TRBD1. Germline loops: CDR1 PRHDT, CDR2 FYEKMQ (reference sequence). With V trimmed by 5 bases and J by 7 bases, 12 bases remained unmatched. CDR3 size: 15 residues. For the CDR3, the DNA is TGTGCCAGCAGCCATCCAGGGGACAGGGTGGGTGAGCAGTACTTC. Its protein is CASSHPGDRVGEQYF.

This chain links TRBV27 with TRBJ2-2; the D is unclear. CDR1 and CDR2 (germline): MNHEY, SMNVEV (reference sequence). This CDR3 contains 13 residues. V dropped 0 bases and J dropped 7 bases, with 6 bases sitting between them. CDR3 coding DNA: TGTGCCAGCAGTTTATCAGGCGTCGGGGAGCTGTTTTTT. This codes for CASSLSGVGELFF.

The genes are TRBV9 and TRBJ1-3, with D unresolved. The germline V gene encodes CDR1 SGDLS and CDR2 YYNGEE. V gave up 3 bases and J gave up 0 bases, with 10 bases separating them. The CDR3 sequence is 15 residues long. Here the CDR3 DNA reads TGTGCCAGCAGCGCGACACGTAACTCTGGAAACACCATATATTTT. It encodes CASSATRNSGNTIYF.

J is TRBJ2-1 and V is TRBV29-1; 12 nucleotides match TRBD2. V dropped 4 bases and J dropped 2; count of bases not matched to a gene: 6. The CDR3 has 16 residues. The germline gives CDR1 SQVTM, CDR2 ANQGSEA. The CDR3 DNA follows: TGCAGCGTTGGGGGACTAGCGGGTTCAACCTACAATGAGCAGTTCTTC. This encodes CSVGGLAGSTYNEQFF.

The chain employs TRBV7-6 and TRBJ2-7, with a tentative D call TRBD2 (7 bases). V gave up 5 bases and J gave up 4 bases, with 27 bases separating them. The CDR3 runs to 18 residues. Germline CDR1 SGHVS, CDR2 FNYEAQ. The CDR3: CASSPGDRTGGVQYEQYF. DNA of the CDR3: TGTGCCAGCAGCCCAGGAGACAGGACGGGGGGAGTCCAATACGAGCAGTACTTC.

This clone was seen just once. The rearrangement uses TRBV29-1 and TRBJ2-7, with TRBD2 matching 7 bases. The germline V gene has CDR1 SQVTM and CDR2 ANQGSEA. The CDR3 length is 15 residues. V trimming: 1 base; J trimming: 3 bases; junction bases outside the gene matches: 9. In nucleotides, the CDR3 is TGCAGCGTTGAAGGACTGGGCGGGAGCAGCTACGAGCAGTACTTC. As protein: CSVEGLGGSSYEQYF.

The V gene is TRBV27, the J gene TRBJ1-5, with 9 bases aligning to TRBD1. V gave up 6 bases and J gave up 5 bases; unmatched junction bases: 5. The CDR3 is 14 residues long. CDR1 MNHEY and CDR2 SMNVEV come from the germline V gene (reference sequence). This CDR3 reads CASREQGAYQPQHF. CDR3 in DNA: TGTGCCAGCAGGGAACAGGGGGCGTATCAGCCCCAGCATTTT.

Concerning this clone itself: This same CDR3 is encoded by further DNA sequences in the sample. The rearrangement joins TRBV27 to TRBJ2-7; D is perhaps TRBD1 or TRBD2 (5 bases each). The CDR3 is 14 residues long. CDR1 and CDR2 from the germline V gene are MNHEY and SMNVEV (reference sequence). V shed 0 bases and J shed 3 bases, with 9 bases lying between them. CDR3 loop: CASSLSGTVYEQYF. The CDR3, as DNA: TGTGCCAGCAGTTTATCAGGGACGGTCTACGAGCAGTACTTC.

The V call is TRBV7-8, the J call TRBJ2-5, with 8 bases matching TRBD1. J was trimmed by 2 bases and V by 9 bases; bases with no gene match: 14. The CDR3 contains 16 residues. CDR1 and CDR2 from the germline V gene are SGHVS and FQNEAQ. CDR3 in amino acids: CASTHDRGSWQETQYF. DNA of the CDR3: TGTGCCAGTACGCATGACAGGGGTAGTTGGCAAGAGACCCAGTACTTC.

On this clone: Different DNA sequences within this sample yield the same CDR3. V and J are TRBV5-1 and TRBJ2-7, with TRBD2 matching over 10 bases. V gave up 1 base and J gave up 4 bases; unmatched junction bases: 5. There are 15 residues in the CDR3. The germline CDR1 and CDR2 sequences are SGHRS and YFSETQ. CDR3 DNA: TGCGCCAGCAGCTTGTCCCTAGCGGGAGCATACGAGCAGTACTTC. Residues: CASSLSLAGAYEQYF.

The genes are TRBV13 and TRBJ1-1; no definite D call. Between the trimmed V and J ends, which lost 2 bases and 2 bases, there was a span of 18 bases. CDR1 and CDR2 from the germline V gene are PRHDT and FYEKMQ (reference sequence). The CDR3 is 17 amino acids. CDR3 amino acids: CASSLIDSGRENTEAFF. The CDR3, as DNA: TGTGCCAGCAGCTTAATAGATTCGGGGAGGGAAAACACTGAAGCTTTCTTT.

The rearrangement links TRBV2 to TRBJ2-1; D uncertain. The CDR3 has 15 amino acids. Trimming stripped 4 bases from V and 4 bases from J, with 14 bases between. Germline loops: CDR1 SNHLY, CDR2 FYNNEI. Written as DNA, the CDR3 is TGTGCCAGCAGTGTAGGCCGGTGGGAATACAATGAGCAGTTCTTC. Translated: CASSVGRWEYNEQFF.

The chain combines TRBV27 with TRBJ1-1; possibly TRBD1 for D (5 bases). V was pared by 7 bases and J by 1 base, with 10 bases between. From germline, CDR1 is MNHEY and CDR2 SMNVEV (reference sequence). The CDR3 extends over 13 amino acids. The CDR3: CASMTDTNTEAFF. The CDR3 bases are TGTGCCAGCATGACAGACACGAACACTGAAGCTTTCTTT.

The CDR3 bases are TGTGCCAGCACCAAGGGACAGACTCTAGCCAAAAACATTCAGTACTTC. Translation: CASTKGQTLAKNIQYF. This chain uses TRBV28 with TRBJ2-4; 7 bases agree with TRBD1. Trimming cost V 7 bases and J 0 bases; bases outside gene matches: 9. CDR1 and CDR2 (germline): MDHEN, SYDVKM. The CDR3 loop spans 16 amino acids.